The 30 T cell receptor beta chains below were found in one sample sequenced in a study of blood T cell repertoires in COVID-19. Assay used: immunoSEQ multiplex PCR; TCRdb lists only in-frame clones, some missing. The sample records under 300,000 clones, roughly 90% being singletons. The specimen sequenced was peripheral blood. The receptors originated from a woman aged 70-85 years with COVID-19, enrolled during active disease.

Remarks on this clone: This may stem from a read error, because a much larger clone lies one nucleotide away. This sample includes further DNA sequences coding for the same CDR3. In nucleotides, the CDR3 is TGTGCCAGTAGTATAGACCGGAACACTGAAGCTTTCTTT. It codes for CASSIDRNTEAFF. The rearrangement joins TRBV19 to TRBJ1-1; D is unresolved. Trimming cost V 0 bases and J 1 base, with 3 bases left between them. Germline values: CDR1 LNHDA, CDR2 SQIVND (reference sequence). The CDR3 is made up of 13 amino acids.

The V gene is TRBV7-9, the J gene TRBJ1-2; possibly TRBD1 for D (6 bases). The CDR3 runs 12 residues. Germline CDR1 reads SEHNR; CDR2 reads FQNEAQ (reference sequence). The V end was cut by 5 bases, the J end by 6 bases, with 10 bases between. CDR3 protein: CASSANRDGYTF. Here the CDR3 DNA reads TGTGCCAGCAGCGCGAACAGGGATGGCTACACCTTC.

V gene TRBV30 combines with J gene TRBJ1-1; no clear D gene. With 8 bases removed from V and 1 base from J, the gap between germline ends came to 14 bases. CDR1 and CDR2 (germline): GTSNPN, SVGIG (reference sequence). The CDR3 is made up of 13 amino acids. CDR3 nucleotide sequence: TGTGCCCAGAGCAGGCTGGGGAACACTGAAGCTTTCTTT. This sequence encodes CAQSRLGNTEAFF. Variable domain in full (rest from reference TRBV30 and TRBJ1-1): SQTIHQWPATLVQPVGSPLSLECTVEGTSNPNLYWYRQAAGRGLQLLFYSVGIGQISSEVPQNLSASRPQDRQFILSSKKLLLSDSGFYLCAQSRLGNTEAFFGQGTRLTVV.

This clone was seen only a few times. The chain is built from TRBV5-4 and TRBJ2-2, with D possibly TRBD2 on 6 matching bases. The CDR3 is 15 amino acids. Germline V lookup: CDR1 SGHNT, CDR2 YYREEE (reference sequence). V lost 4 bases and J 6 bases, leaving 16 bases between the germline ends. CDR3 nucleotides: TGTGCCAGCAGCCCCCCGGGACTCTCGTCCGGGGAGCTGTTTTTT. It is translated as CASSPPGLSSGELFF.

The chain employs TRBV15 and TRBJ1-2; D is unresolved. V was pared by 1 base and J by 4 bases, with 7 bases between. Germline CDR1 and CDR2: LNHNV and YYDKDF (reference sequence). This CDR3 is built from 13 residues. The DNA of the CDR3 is TGTGCCACCAGCAGAGGAGCCGGCTATGGCTACACCTTC. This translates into CATSRGAGYGYTF.

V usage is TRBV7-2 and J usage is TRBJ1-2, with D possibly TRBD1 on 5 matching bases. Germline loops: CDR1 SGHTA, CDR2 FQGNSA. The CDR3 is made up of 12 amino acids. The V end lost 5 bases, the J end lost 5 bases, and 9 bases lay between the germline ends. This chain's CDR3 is CASSLRGYGYTF. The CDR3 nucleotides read TGTGCCAGCAGCCTACGGGGGTATGGCTACACCTTC.

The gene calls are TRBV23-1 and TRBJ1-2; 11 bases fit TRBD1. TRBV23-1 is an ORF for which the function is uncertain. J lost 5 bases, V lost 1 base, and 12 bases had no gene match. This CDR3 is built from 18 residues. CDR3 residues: CASSQYRDRGVMSYGYTF. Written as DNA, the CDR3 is TGCGCCAGCAGTCAATACCGGGACAGGGGGGTTATGTCGTATGGCTACACCTTC.

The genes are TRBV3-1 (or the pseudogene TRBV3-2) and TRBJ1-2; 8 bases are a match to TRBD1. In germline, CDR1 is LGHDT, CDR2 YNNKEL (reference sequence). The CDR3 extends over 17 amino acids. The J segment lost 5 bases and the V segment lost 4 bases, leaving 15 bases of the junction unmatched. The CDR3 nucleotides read TGTGCCAGCAGCCGATTTAATACCGGGACAGGCTTATATGGCTACACCTTC. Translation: CASSRFNTGTGLYGYTF.

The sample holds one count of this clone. The CDR3 is CASSFRGGPNEQYF. DNA of the CDR3: TGTGCCAGCAGCTTTCGGGGGGGCCCCAACGAGCAGTACTTC. The chain has TRBV9 and TRBJ2-7; 8 bases line up with TRBD2. Germline lookup yields CDR1 SGDLS and CDR2 YYNGEE. The CDR3 is 14 amino acids. The ends lost 4 bases at V and 5 bases at J; junction bases unmatched: 8.

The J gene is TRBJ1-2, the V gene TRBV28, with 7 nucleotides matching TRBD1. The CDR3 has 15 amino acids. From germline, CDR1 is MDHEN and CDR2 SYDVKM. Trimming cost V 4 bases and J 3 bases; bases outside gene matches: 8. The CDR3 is CASSSPGGVDYGYTF. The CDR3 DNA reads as TGTGCCAGCAGTTCACCAGGGGGAGTCGACTATGGCTACACCTTC.

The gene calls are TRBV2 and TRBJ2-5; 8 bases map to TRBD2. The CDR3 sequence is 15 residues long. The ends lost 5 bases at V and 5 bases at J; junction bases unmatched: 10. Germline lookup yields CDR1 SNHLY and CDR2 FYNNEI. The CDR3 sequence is CASSPEIAGFETQYF. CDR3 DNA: TGTGCCAGCAGTCCGGAGATAGCGGGGTTCGAGACCCAGTACTTC. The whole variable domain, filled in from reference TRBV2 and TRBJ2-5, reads EPEVTQTPSHQVTQMGQEVILRCVPISNHLYFYWYRQILGQKVEFLVSFYNNEISEKSEIFDDQFSVERPDGSNFTLKIRSTKLEDSAMYFCASSPEIAGFETQYFGPGTRLLVL.

The CDR3 sequence: CASRSTQGGYGYTF. The CDR3 coding sequence is TGTGCCAGCAGATCCACCCAGGGAGGCTATGGCTACACCTTC. The genes are TRBV7-2 and TRBJ1-2, with D perhaps matching TRBD1 (5 bases). Germline V gives CDR1 SGHTA, CDR2 FQGNSA. The V and J ends lost 6 bases and 4 bases respectively, with 15 bases between them. This CDR3 comprises 14 residues.

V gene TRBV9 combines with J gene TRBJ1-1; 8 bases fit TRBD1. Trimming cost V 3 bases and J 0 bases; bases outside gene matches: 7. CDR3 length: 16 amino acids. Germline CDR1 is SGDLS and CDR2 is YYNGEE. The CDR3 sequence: CASSGRQGNLNTEAFF. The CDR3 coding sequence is TGTGCCAGCAGCGGAAGACAGGGGAATCTGAACACTGAAGCTTTCTTT.

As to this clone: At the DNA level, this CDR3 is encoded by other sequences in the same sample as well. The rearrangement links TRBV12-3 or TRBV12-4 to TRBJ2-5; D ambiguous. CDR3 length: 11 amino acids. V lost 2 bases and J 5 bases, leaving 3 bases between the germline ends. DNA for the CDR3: TGTGCCAGCAGTTTACAGGAGACCCAGTACTTC. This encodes CASSLQETQYF.

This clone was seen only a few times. Here the CDR3 reads CASSTQRGSYNEQFF. CDR3 DNA sequence: TGTGCCAGCAGTACTCAGCGGGGCTCCTACAATGAGCAGTTCTTC. V usage is TRBV6-5 and J usage is TRBJ2-1, with TRBD2 matching over 7 bases. The CDR3 runs to 15 residues. The germline V gene encodes CDR1 MNHEY and CDR2 SVGAGI. The V gene end was trimmed by 5 bases and the J gene end by 0 bases; junction bases not matched to a gene: 4.

The CDR3 DNA reads TGTGCCAGCAGACCCGGACAATACTACGAGCAGTACTTC. It specifies CASRPGQYYEQYF. The chain combines TRBV12-3 or TRBV12-4 with TRBJ2-7; tentatively, D is TRBD1 (5 bases). This CDR3 region has 13 residues. Trimming shortened V by 6 bases and J by 3 bases, and 12 bases separated the two germline ends.

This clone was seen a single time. The CDR3 coding sequence is TGTGCCAGCAGCGCAGGACAGTTAAATTCACCCCTCCACTTT. This codes for CASSAGQLNSPLHF. The V and J genes are TRBV9 and TRBJ1-6, with D perhaps TRBD1 (6 bases). The CDR3 runs 14 residues. V lost 3 bases and J lost 7, with 11 bases in between. Germline values: CDR1 SGDLS, CDR2 YYNGEE.

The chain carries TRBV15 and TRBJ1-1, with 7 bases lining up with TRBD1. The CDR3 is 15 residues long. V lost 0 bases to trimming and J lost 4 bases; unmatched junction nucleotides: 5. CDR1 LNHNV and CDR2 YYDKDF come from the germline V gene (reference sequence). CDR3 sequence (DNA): TGTGCCACCAGCAGAGATCTACAGGGGTTCACTGAAGCTTTCTTT. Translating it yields CATSRDLQGFTEAFF.

This CDR3 is CASRSSDTIYF. The CDR3 DNA is TGCGCCAGCAGATCTTCGGACACCATATATTTT. The chain links TRBV4-1 to TRBJ1-3; D remains unclear. CDR3 length equals 11 residues. Germline assignment: CDR1 MGHRA and CDR2 YSYEKL. The V and J ends lost 6 bases and 8 bases respectively, with 8 bases between them.

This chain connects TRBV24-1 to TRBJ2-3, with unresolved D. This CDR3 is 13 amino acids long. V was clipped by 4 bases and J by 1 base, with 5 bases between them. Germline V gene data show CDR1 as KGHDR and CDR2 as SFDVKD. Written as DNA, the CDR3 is TGTGCCACCAGTGACCTTGGCACAGATACGCAGTATTTT. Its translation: CATSDLGTDTQYF.

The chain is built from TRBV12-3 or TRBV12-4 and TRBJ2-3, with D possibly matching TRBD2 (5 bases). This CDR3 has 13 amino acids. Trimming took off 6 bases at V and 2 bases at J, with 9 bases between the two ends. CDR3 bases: TGTGCCAGCAGGCCGGGGATCACAGATACGCAGTATTTT. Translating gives CASRPGITDTQYF.

CDR3 nucleotide sequence: TGTGCCAGCGTAGGACAGAAGAACACTGAAGCTTTCTTT. It specifies CASVGQKNTEAFF. The chain carries TRBV25-1 and TRBJ1-1; TRBD1 might be the D (6 bases). This CDR3 is built from 13 residues. V was trimmed by 8 bases and J by 1 base, leaving 11 bases between them. Germline CDR1 reads MGHDK; CDR2 reads SYGVNS.

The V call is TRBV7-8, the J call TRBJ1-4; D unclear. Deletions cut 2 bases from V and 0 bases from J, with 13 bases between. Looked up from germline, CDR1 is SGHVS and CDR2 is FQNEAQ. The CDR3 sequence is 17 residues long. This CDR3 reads CASSLTRVPATNEKLFF. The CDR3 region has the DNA TGTGCCAGCAGCTTAACACGGGTCCCTGCAACTAATGAAAAACTGTTTTTT.

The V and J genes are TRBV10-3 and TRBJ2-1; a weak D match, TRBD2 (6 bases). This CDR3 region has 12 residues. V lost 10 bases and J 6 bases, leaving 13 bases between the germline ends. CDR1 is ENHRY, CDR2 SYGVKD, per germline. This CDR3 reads CATNYGGNEQFF. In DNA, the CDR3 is TGTGCCACAAACTACGGGGGCAATGAGCAGTTCTTC.

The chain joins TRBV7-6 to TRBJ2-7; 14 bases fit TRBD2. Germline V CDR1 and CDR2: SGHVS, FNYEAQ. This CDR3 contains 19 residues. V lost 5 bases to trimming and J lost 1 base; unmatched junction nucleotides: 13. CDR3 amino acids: CASSPGTSGGPGKSYEQYF. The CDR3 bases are TGTGCCAGCAGCCCTGGGACTAGCGGGGGCCCCGGAAAGTCCTACGAGCAGTACTTC.

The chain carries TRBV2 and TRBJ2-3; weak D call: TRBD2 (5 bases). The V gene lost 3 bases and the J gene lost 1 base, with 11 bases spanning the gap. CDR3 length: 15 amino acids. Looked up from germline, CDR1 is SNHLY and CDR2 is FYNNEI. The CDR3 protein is CASSDQLVGTDTQYF. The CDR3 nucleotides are TGTGCCAGCAGTGATCAACTAGTAGGCACAGATACGCAGTATTTT.

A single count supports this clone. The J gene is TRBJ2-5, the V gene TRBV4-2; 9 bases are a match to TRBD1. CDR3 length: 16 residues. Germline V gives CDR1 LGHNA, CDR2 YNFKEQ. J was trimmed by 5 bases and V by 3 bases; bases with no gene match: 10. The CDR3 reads CASSQPRDRAAETQYF. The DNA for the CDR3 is TGTGCCAGCAGCCAGCCACGGGACAGGGCGGCGGAGACCCAGTACTTC.

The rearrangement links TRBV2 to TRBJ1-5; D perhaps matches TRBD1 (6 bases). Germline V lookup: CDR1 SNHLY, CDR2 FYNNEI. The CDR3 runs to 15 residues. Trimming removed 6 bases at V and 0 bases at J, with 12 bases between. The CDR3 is CASRPGAYSNQPQHF. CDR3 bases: TGTGCCAGCAGGCCAGGGGCCTATAGCAATCAGCCCCAGCATTTT. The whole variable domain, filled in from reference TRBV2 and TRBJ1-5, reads EPEVTQTPSHQVTQMGQEVILRCVPISNHLYFYWYRQILGQKVEFLVSFYNNEISEKSEIFDDQFSVERPDGSNFTLKIRSTKLEDSAMYFCASRPGAYSNQPQHFGDGTRLSIL.

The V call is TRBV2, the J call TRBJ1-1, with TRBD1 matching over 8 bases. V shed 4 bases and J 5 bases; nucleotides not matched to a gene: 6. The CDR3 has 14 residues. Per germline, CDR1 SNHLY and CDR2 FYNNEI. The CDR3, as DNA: TGTGCCAGCAGTGTCAACAGGGGGGCAACTGAAGCTTTCTTT. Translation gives CASSVNRGATEAFF.

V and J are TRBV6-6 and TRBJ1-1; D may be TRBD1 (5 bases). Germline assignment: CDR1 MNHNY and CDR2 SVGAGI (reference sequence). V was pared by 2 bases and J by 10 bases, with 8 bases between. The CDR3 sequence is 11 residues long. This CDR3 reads CASSYRQGAFF. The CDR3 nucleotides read TGTGCCAGCAGTTACCGGCAGGGAGCTTTCTTT.